This TCR beta chain originates from a study of molecular identifiers for immune sequencing clone quantification. Each CDR3 protein gets one entry after TCRdb re-called the PCR reads with MiXCR. The sample records about 35,000 distinct CDR3 sequences, about 20% being singletons. This CDR3 region has 15 residues. Deletions cut 3 bases from V and 5 bases from J, with 16 bases between. Germline V gene lookup returns CDR1 ENHRY and CDR2 SYGVKD. Source material for naive CD8 libraries was roughly 20,000 to 1,000,000 sorted cells, with 10%, 30% or 50% RNA. In this sample, this clonotype turned up many times.

The sample taken for sequencing was naive CD8+ T cells from blood, with Jurkat cell RNA spiked in. Specified subset: FACS-sorted CD8+CD4-CCR7+CD45RA+ naive T cells. This clonotype originated in a human donor in good health. Some libraries in this study had Jurkat cell RNA spiked in. V is TRBV10-3 and J is TRBJ2-5; D is unclear. The CDR3 sequence is CAISDPGQLEETQYF. The CDR3 DNA reads as TGTGCCATCAGTGATCCGGGCCAACTGGAGGAGACCCAGTACTTC.